The source of this T cell receptor beta chain is a study of shared clonotypes between healthy human individuals. Study details: Sampling drew on donors who were a couple of women and a few men aged 18 to 49.

The junction had 6 bases not matched to a gene; V was cut back by 0 bases and J by 0 bases. This CDR3 has 17 residues. Germline CDR1 is SGHVS and CDR2 is FQNEAQ. In the authors' workflow: Quality scores were absent from the junction-only immunoSEQ sequences, so filtering differed. Repertoires were generated with immunoSEQ multiplex PCR, while TCRdb's copy carries only in-frame clones and drops some. D and trimming were read from the DNA, whereas the V and J calls and clone size are those reported in that table. The table has hundreds of thousands of clones, 76% seen once. This sequence was found in a woman between 40 and 55 years old in good health. Some clones in this sample may be carry-over from other donors' samples. This chain connects TRBV7-8 to TRBJ2-7; 9 bases are a match to TRBD2. What was sequenced was PBMCs. The CDR3 reads CASSLASGGSISYEQYF. Written as DNA, the CDR3 is TGTGCCAGCAGCTTAGCTAGCGGGGGTTCGATCTCCTACGAGCAGTACTTC. Full variable domain (outside the CDR3, taken from reference TRBV7-8 and TRBJ2-7): GAGVSQSPRYKVAKRGQDVALRCDPISGHVSLFWYQQALGQGPEFLTYFQNEAQLDKSGLPSDRFFAERPEGSVSTLKIQRTQQEDSAVYLCASSLASGGSISYEQYFGPGTRLTVT.